A selection of T cell receptor beta chains follows, all from one sample in a study of response to subunit inactivated influenza vaccine. TCRdb itself ran the RT-PCR reads through MiXCR, one entry per CDR3 protein. The data hold some 300,000 distinct CDR3 sequences, with approximately 21% observed a single time. Sequencing used PBMCs from blood, obtained about 20 months after vaccination. These receptor sequences come from a man in his fifties or sixties who received an inactivated influenza vaccine. Both conserved end residues are part of each CDR3. Fields, in order: CDR3 DNA, CDR3 protein, D gene, V gene, J gene, clone size. D genes are given only for firm matches. Part of the rows lack a size; the others show once, few, many or a class for expanded clones.

DNA: TGCAGTGCTAAGCGGGCAGGCGGAAACACTGAAGCTTTCTTT; CDR3: CSAKRAGGNTEAFF; D: -; V: TRBV20-1; J: TRBJ1-1; size: -
DNA: TGTGCCAGCAGTTCCCCAGGGAGCAATAGTGCAGATACGCAGTATTTT; CDR3: CASSSPGSNSADTQYF; D: -; V: TRBV28; J: TRBJ2-3; size: few
DNA: TGTGCCAGCAGCACACGACAGGGAGGAAACACCATATATTTT; CDR3: CASSTRQGGNTIYF; D: TRBD1; V: TRBV9; J: TRBJ1-3; size: -
DNA: TGCAGCGTTGCTCCGGGGGTACACACAGATACGCAGTATTTT; CDR3: CSVAPGVHTDTQYF; D: -; V: TRBV29-1; J: TRBJ2-3; size: -
DNA: TGCACGGGATTGGGCCCACTCACAGATACGCAGTATTTT; CDR3: CTGLGPLTDTQYF; D: -; V: TRBV20-1; J: TRBJ2-3; size: -
DNA: TGCGCCAGCAGCTCGCAGCCACGGGATGAGCAGTTCTTC; CDR3: CASSSQPRDEQFF; D: -; V: TRBV5-1; J: TRBJ2-1; size: -
DNA: TGCAGTGCGCTAGACGCGGGCAGGGGCGGTGGCTACACCTTC; CDR3: CSALDAGRGGGYTF; D: -; V: TRBV20-1; J: TRBJ1-2; size: many
DNA: TGTGCCAGCAGCTTTCGCGACACATACACTGAAGCTTTCTTT; CDR3: CASSFRDTYTEAFF; D: -; V: TRBV5-5; J: TRBJ1-1; size: -
DNA: TGTGCCAGCAGCCAAGACGGGAGAGAGGGCTACACCTTC; CDR3: CASSQDGREGYTF; D: -; V: TRBV4-2; J: TRBJ1-2; size: few
DNA: TGTGCCAGCAGTTACTCGACCGCGAGGACCGGGGAGCTGTTTTTT; CDR3: CASSYSTARTGELFF; D: -; V: TRBV6-2/TRBV6-3; J: TRBJ2-2; size: -
DNA: TGCAGCGTTGAAGGGGGAGGCAGGGTTGGCAATCAGCCCCAGCATTTT; CDR3: CSVEGGGRVGNQPQHF; D: -; V: TRBV29-1; J: TRBJ1-5; size: few
DNA: TGTGCCAGCAGTTCAGGACAGGCCGTAATGAAAAAACTGTTTTTT; CDR3: CASSSGQAVMKKLFF; D: TRBD1; V: TRBV6-5; J: TRBJ1-4; size: once
DNA: TGTGCCAGCAGTTTTAACAGGGCATACGAGCAGTACTTC; CDR3: CASSFNRAYEQYF; D: -; V: TRBV28; J: TRBJ2-7; size: -
DNA: TGTGCCAGCAGTTCCCAGGGGGGATATGAGCAGTTCTTC; CDR3: CASSSQGGYEQFF; D: -; V: TRBV6-5; J: TRBJ2-1; size: -
DNA: TGTGCCAGCAGCAGCGGGTCCCTAAACTCCTACGAGCAGTACTTC; CDR3: CASSSGSLNSYEQYF; D: -; V: TRBV2; J: TRBJ2-7; size: -
DNA: TGCGCCAGCAGCCAAGGACAGCGAGCTATCTATGGCTACACCTTC; CDR3: CASSQGQRAIYGYTF; D: -; V: TRBV5-1; J: TRBJ1-2; size: few
DNA: TGTGCCAGCAGTAAGGGACAAGAATACCAAGAGACCCAGTACTTC; CDR3: CASSKGQEYQETQYF; D: -; V: TRBV6-2/TRBV6-3; J: TRBJ2-5; size: -
DNA: TGCGCCAGCAGCCAAGATCGCCAGACTAATGAAAAACTGTTTTTT; CDR3: CASSQDRQTNEKLFF; D: -; V: TRBV4-3; J: TRBJ1-4; size: few
DNA: TGCGCCAGCAGCCTCGGACACCTTAATTCACCCCTCCACTTT; CDR3: CASSLGHLNSPLHF; D: -; V: TRBV4-1; J: TRBJ1-6; size: many
DNA: TGTGCCAGCAGCCAAGAAGGGGTCCCCTTATACGAGCAGTACTTC; CDR3: CASSQEGVPLYEQYF; D: -; V: TRBV14; J: TRBJ2-7; size: -
DNA: TGTGCCAGCAGCAGGACAGGGCGCGAAAAACTGTTTTTT; CDR3: CASSRTGREKLFF; D: TRBD1; V: TRBV7-2; J: TRBJ1-4; size: -
DNA: TGTGCCAGCAGCCCCGGGACTAGCGGGATTCTCACCTACGAGCAGTACTTC; CDR3: CASSPGTSGILTYEQYF; D: TRBD2; V: TRBV6-1; J: TRBJ2-7; size: -
DNA: TGTGCCAGCAGAATAGCGGGGGGTCGAGAGACCCAGTACTTC; CDR3: CASRIAGGRETQYF; D: TRBD2; V: TRBV6-1; J: TRBJ2-5; size: -
DNA: TGTGCCAGCAGCGGGTCTGATTCACCCCTCCACTTT; CDR3: CASSGSDSPLHF; D: -; V: TRBV6-2/TRBV6-3; J: TRBJ1-6; size: few
DNA: TGTGCCAGCAGTGTAGCGGGAAGAGGGGGGAACACTGAAGCTTTCTTT; CDR3: CASSVAGRGGNTEAFF; D: -; V: TRBV2; J: TRBJ1-1; size: few
DNA: TGTGCCAGCAGCTTCGGGAACGCTGAAGCTTTCTTT; CDR3: CASSFGNAEAFF; D: -; V: TRBV7-9; J: TRBJ1-1; size: -
DNA: TGCAGCGTTGCTCGCGGGGCGGATCAGCCCCAGCATTTT; CDR3: CSVARGADQPQHF; D: -; V: TRBV29-1; J: TRBJ1-5; size: -
DNA: TGTGCCAGCAGTCCCAGGACAGGCTTTAACTATGGCTACACCTTC; CDR3: CASSPRTGFNYGYTF; D: TRBD1; V: TRBV28; J: TRBJ1-2; size: -
DNA: TGCGCCAGCAGCCTAATGACAGGGGGGAACACTGAAGCTTTCTTT; CDR3: CASSLMTGGNTEAFF; D: TRBD1; V: TRBV5-1; J: TRBJ1-1; size: few
DNA: TGTGCCAGCAGCCAAGGAGGCGGGTTTCAAGAGACCCAGTACTTC; CDR3: CASSQGGGFQETQYF; D: -; V: TRBV3-1; J: TRBJ2-5; size: -
DNA: TGCAGCGTTGCGCCCCGCCAGGGGATGAACACTGAAGCTTTCTTT; CDR3: CSVAPRQGMNTEAFF; D: -; V: TRBV29-1; J: TRBJ1-1; size: many
DNA: TGCGCCAGCAGCTTGGGAAGCGGGGGGGCGAGTGAGCAGTTCTTC; CDR3: CASSLGSGGASEQFF; D: TRBD2; V: TRBV5-1; J: TRBJ2-1; size: few
DNA: TGCGCCAGCGGAAGACAGGGAGATTCACCCCTCCACTTT; CDR3: CASGRQGDSPLHF; D: TRBD1; V: TRBV5-1; J: TRBJ1-6; size: many
DNA: TGTGCCAGCAGTCGCGACGGTCCAAGGGGTACGCAGTATTTT; CDR3: CASSRDGPRGTQYF; D: -; V: TRBV27; J: TRBJ2-3; size: -
DNA: TGTGCCAGCAGCAGGGACAGGGGGCGGCAAGAGACCCAGTACTTC; CDR3: CASSRDRGRQETQYF; D: TRBD1; V: TRBV7-9; J: TRBJ2-5; size: -
DNA: TGCAGTGCCTCACAAGTGAACACTGAAGCTTTCTTT; CDR3: CSASQVNTEAFF; D: -; V: TRBV20-1; J: TRBJ1-1; size: -
DNA: TGCGCCAGCAGCCAAGATCTATCTAATGGCTACACCTTC; CDR3: CASSQDLSNGYTF; D: -; V: TRBV4-3; J: TRBJ1-2; size: few
DNA: TGTGCCAGCAGCTTAGTATCTGCCAGGCCCGAGCAGTACTTC; CDR3: CASSLVSARPEQYF; D: -; V: TRBV7-9; J: TRBJ2-7; size: -
DNA: TGCGCCAGCAGCCGAGTGCTTAACTCTGGAAACACCATATATTTT; CDR3: CASSRVLNSGNTIYF; D: -; V: TRBV4-3; J: TRBJ1-3; size: -
DNA: TGTGCCAGCAGCTTAGAGGGTCAGCTGGGCAATGAGCAGTTCTTC; CDR3: CASSLEGQLGNEQFF; D: -; V: TRBV11-3; J: TRBJ2-1; size: few
DNA: TGTGCCAGCAGCTTAGGAGGACAGATGAACACTGAAGCTTTCTTT; CDR3: CASSLGGQMNTEAFF; D: -; V: TRBV11-2; J: TRBJ1-1; size: -
DNA: TGTGCCAGCAGCTGGGGACAAGCCTACGAGCAGTACTTC; CDR3: CASSWGQAYEQYF; D: -; V: TRBV11-2; J: TRBJ2-7; size: -
DNA: TGTGCCAGCAGCCGCGAGTCCATTAGCGGCCGCCCCAAGAGCTCCTACAATGAGCAGTTCTTC; CDR3: CASSRESISGRPKSSYNEQFF; D: -; V: TRBV11-2; J: TRBJ2-1; size: few
DNA: TGCAGTGCTAGATTAGGGACCGGGGCCAACGTCCTGACTTTC; CDR3: CSARLGTGANVLTF; D: -; V: TRBV20-1; J: TRBJ2-6; size: -
DNA: TGTGCCACCAGCAGGGACAGCCTAGACGAGCAGTACTTC; CDR3: CATSRDSLDEQYF; D: TRBD1; V: TRBV24-1; J: TRBJ2-7; size: -
DNA: TGTGCCAGCAGTCCTCTAGCGGGAGGGATCCAAGAGACCCAGTACTTC; CDR3: CASSPLAGGIQETQYF; D: TRBD2; V: TRBV6-1; J: TRBJ2-5; size: -
DNA: TGTGCCAGCTGGGCTAGCGGGAGTTTGGAGCAGTACTTC; CDR3: CASWASGSLEQYF; D: TRBD2; V: TRBV6-2/TRBV6-3; J: TRBJ2-7; size: -
DNA: TGTGCCAGCAGTTTGGGTGGCGCAAACTATGGCTACACCTTC; CDR3: CASSLGGANYGYTF; D: -; V: TRBV12-3/TRBV12-4; J: TRBJ1-2; size: few
DNA: TGTGCTAGCAGCTTAAGGCCGGCCAGGGGGCTTGATACGCAGTATTTT; CDR3: CASSLRPARGLDTQYF; D: TRBD1; V: TRBV7-7; J: TRBJ2-3; size: few
DNA: TGTGCCAGCAGCCATCCTTTGTGGCGGGGGGCCGCTAACTATGGCTACACCTTC; CDR3: CASSHPLWRGAANYGYTF; D: -; V: TRBV5-6; J: TRBJ1-2; size: few